The next 20 T cell receptor beta chains were all read from a single sample in a study of response to subunit inactivated influenza vaccine. MiXCR, run by TCRdb on the RT-PCR reads, gives a single entry per CDR3 protein. Of around 500,000 distinct CDR3 sequences in the sample, roughly 11% were seen once. Sample: PBMCs from blood, taken around seven weeks after vaccination. Receptors originate from a man aged 50 or older who received an inactivated influenza vaccine.

The chain has TRBV9 and TRBJ2-1; unclear D gene. The germline V gene encodes CDR1 SGDLS and CDR2 YYNGEE. The CDR3 sequence is 16 residues long. Trimming left V 0 bases short and J 0 bases short, with 10 bases between. CDR3 protein: CASSVDGRSSYNEQFF. The CDR3 DNA reads TGTGCCAGCAGCGTAGATGGCCGGAGCTCCTACAATGAGCAGTTCTTC.

The chain couples TRBV7-2 to TRBJ2-1; TRBD2 matches 8 bases. CDR1 and CDR2 (germline): SGHTA, FQGNSA. The CDR3 runs to 14 residues. Unmatched junction bases numbered 12, after V lost 9 bases and J lost 8 bases. This CDR3 reads CASNRGTRTDEQFF. CDR3 coding DNA: TGTGCCAGTAACCGTGGGACTAGGACGGATGAGCAGTTCTTC.

This clonotype was seen only a few times. The genes are TRBV5-1 and TRBJ2-5, with D perhaps matching TRBD2 (5 bases). Trimming took 4 bases from V and 1 from J, leaving 14 bases between them. The length of the CDR3 is 15 residues. CDR1 SGHRS and CDR2 YFSETQ come from the germline V gene. CDR3 protein: CASSPARRTQETQYF. Here the CDR3 DNA reads TGCGCCAGCAGCCCGGCCAGGAGGACCCAAGAGACCCAGTACTTC.

The chain links TRBV21-1 to TRBJ1-2. TRBV21-1 is flagged as a pseudogene. The CDR3 sequence is 14 residues long. CDR3 DNA: TGTGCCAGCAGCACGTCCCGGGACTTGTTTGGCTACACCTTC. Translating it yields CASSTSRDLFGYTF.

This rearrangement joins TRBV7-2 to TRBJ1-5; D remains unclear. This CDR3 contains 15 residues. Trimming shortened V by 5 bases and J by 3 bases, and 14 bases separated the two germline ends. Germline CDR1 and CDR2: SGHTA and FQGNSA. The CDR3 loop reads CASSPDRASNQPQHF. As DNA, the CDR3 is TGTGCCAGCAGCCCCGACCGGGCCTCCAATCAGCCCCAGCATTTT.

The chain uses TRBV25-1 and TRBJ2-5; perhaps TRBD1 as D (5 bases). Germline values: CDR1 MGHDK, CDR2 SYGVNS. V lost 2 bases and J lost 5, with 9 bases in between. This CDR3 is 13 amino acids long. For the CDR3, the DNA is TGTGCCAGCAGTGAACTCAGGGTTGAGACCCAGTACTTC. Its protein is CASSELRVETQYF.

This chain connects TRBV7-2 to TRBJ2-2, with D unresolved. CDR3 length equals 14 residues. V was cut by 2 bases and J by 3 bases, with 7 bases left in between. Per germline, CDR1 SGHTA and CDR2 FQGNSA. CDR3 sequence (DNA): TGTGCCAGCAGCTTAAGCCCACACACCGGGGAGCTGTTTTTT. Translated, it gives CASSLSPHTGELFF.

V usage is TRBV7-2 and J usage is TRBJ2-7; 9 nucleotides match TRBD2. This CDR3 has 15 residues. Germline trimming cut 5 bases from V and 4 bases from J; bases unmatched to any gene: 9. Germline lookup yields CDR1 SGHTA and CDR2 FQGNSA. CDR3 DNA sequence: TGTGCCAGCAGCCTCCAGCGGGAGGTCCCTTACGAGCAGTACTTC. It codes for CASSLQREVPYEQYF.

The CDR3 DNA reads TGTGCCAGCAGTAGGGGGCATGGGGCCAACGTCCTGACTTTC. Amino acids: CASSRGHGANVLTF. This chain uses TRBV12-3 or TRBV12-4 with TRBJ2-6; 7 bases are a match to TRBD1. V trimming: 5 bases; J trimming: 3 bases; junction bases outside the gene matches: 1. The CDR3 consists of 14 residues.

This clonotype came up many times. The V call is TRBV5-1, the J call TRBJ2-2, with D tentatively TRBD1 or TRBD2 (5 bases each). Germline CDR1 is SGHRS and CDR2 is YFSETQ. V lost 8 bases and J lost 3, with 20 bases in between. This CDR3 comprises 16 residues. The CDR3 reads CASANGAASDTGELFF. The CDR3 nucleotides are TGCGCCAGTGCGAACGGGGCGGCCTCGGACACCGGGGAGCTGTTTTTT.

The CDR3 region is CASSQEAQILYEQYF. The CDR3 DNA sequence: TGCGCCAGCAGCCAAGAGGCCCAGATTCTTTACGAGCAGTACTTC. The J gene is TRBJ2-7, the V gene TRBV4-1; unclear D gene. Germline-derived CDR1 and CDR2 are MGHRA and YSYEKL. V was shortened by 0 bases and J by 4 bases, with 13 bases between the two germline ends. This CDR3 contains 15 residues.

The V gene is TRBV25-1, the J gene TRBJ2-7, with D uncertain. Looked up from germline, CDR1 is MGHDK and CDR2 is SYGVNS. The CDR3 runs to 14 residues. Trimming removed 3 bases at V and 3 bases at J, with 12 bases between. Here the CDR3 reads CASSDRRTRYEQYF. The CDR3 coding sequence is TGTGCCAGCAGTGACCGACGGACCCGCTACGAGCAGTACTTC.

The chain couples TRBV12-3 or TRBV12-4 to TRBJ2-7; 11 nucleotides align to TRBD1. CDR3 length: 14 amino acids. V was pared by 3 bases and J by 7 bases, with 5 bases of the junction left unmatched. Here the CDR3 DNA reads TGTGCCAGCAGTTTCGGACAGGGGGCGGATGAGCAGTACTTC. Residues: CASSFGQGADEQYF.

In its sample, this clonotype was seen a few times. The chain combines TRBV12-3 or TRBV12-4 with TRBJ1-2; D is unresolved. Trimming cost V 9 bases and J 4 bases, with 12 bases left between them. The CDR3 is 12 amino acids. CDR3 DNA: TGTGCCAGTGGGTTAAGTGCCTATGGCTACACCTTC. This codes for CASGLSAYGYTF.

In this sample, this clonotype turned up many times. J is TRBJ1-5 and V is TRBV3-1; weak D call: TRBD1 (6 bases). This CDR3 is 16 amino acids long. Trimming took 4 bases from V and 1 from J, leaving 14 bases between them. Germline V CDR1 and CDR2: LGHDT, YNNKEL (reference sequence). CDR3 sequence: CASSPDYTGSNQPQHF. The CDR3 coding sequence is TGTGCCAGCAGCCCCGATTACACAGGGAGCAATCAGCCCCAGCATTTT.

The chain combines TRBV12-3 or TRBV12-4 with TRBJ2-7; D is unresolved. This CDR3 is 13 amino acids long. Trimming left V 3 bases short and J 0 bases short, with 6 bases between. CDR3 region: CASSLSVSYEQYF. DNA of the CDR3: TGTGCCAGCAGTTTGAGCGTCTCCTACGAGCAGTACTTC.

In this sample, this clonotype turned up many times. The rearrangement uses TRBV20-1 and TRBJ1-5; D call uncertain. The CDR3 spans 13 residues. The V gene's germline CDR1 is DFQATT and CDR2 SNEGSKA (reference sequence). V lost 3 bases and J lost 3, with 9 bases in between. For the CDR3, the DNA is TGCAGTGCTAGGTGGCAGAACAATCAGCCCCAGCATTTT. This translates into CSARWQNNQPQHF.

The V and J genes are TRBV7-8 and TRBJ2-7, with 7 bases identical to TRBD1. CDR1 SGHVS and CDR2 FQNEAQ come from the germline V gene. V lost 4 bases and J lost 3; bases outside the gene matches: 9. The CDR3 is 15 residues long. In nucleotides, the CDR3 is TGTGCCAGCAGCTCCGCCGGGACAGTACACTACGAGCAGTACTTC. It codes for CASSSAGTVHYEQYF.

The V gene is TRBV6-2 or TRBV6-3, the J gene TRBJ2-3, with TRBD1 as a possible D gene (6 bases). Trimming removed 5 bases at V and 5 bases at J, with 14 bases between. CDR1 MNHEY and CDR2 SVGEGT come from the germline V gene. This CDR3 is built from 14 residues. The CDR3: CASSRQAAGDTQYF. The CDR3 DNA is TGTGCCAGCAGTCGACAGGCGGCGGGAGATACGCAGTATTTT.

The chain uses TRBV12-3 or TRBV12-4 and TRBJ1-4, with D perhaps TRBD1 (6 bases). V was pared by 4 bases and J by 14 bases, with 14 bases between. The CDR3 loop spans 12 amino acids. This chain's CDR3 is CASSSGRGGLFF. Here the CDR3 DNA reads TGTGCCAGCAGTTCCGGGCGGGGGGGCCTGTTTTTT.